The clone carrying this T cell receptor (beta chain) was observed a few times. Its antigen is unidentified. This sample was taken from a study of T-cell memory formation after mild COVID-19. For the study at large: Clusters of TCRs were largely donor specific. Findings and limits, study-wide: Researchers report contracting CD4+ clones mostly in CM and EM, with CD8+ clones in EMRA.

TCR alpha and TCR beta cDNA libraries with sample barcodes and UMIs came from 5'RACE using constant-segment primers. TCRdb used MiXCR to reprocess the 5' RACE reads, holding one entry per CDR3 protein. This sample has some 86,000 distinct CDR3 sequences; around a quarter occur once, and the top ten carry about 40%. The trim removed 5 bases at V and 1 base at J, leaving 7 bases unmatched. This CDR3 spans 16 amino acids. The TCR originated in a young man who had mild COVID-19 (a few samples of this study predate the infection). Cell type and time point are not known. V and J are TRBV12-3 or TRBV12-4 and TRBJ2-2, with 7 bases matching TRBD1. The sequenced sample consisted of PBMCs or a T cell subset sorted from them (not recorded which). The CDR3 sequence is CASSVATGQNTGELFF. The CDR3 nucleotides read TGTGCCAGCAGTGTCGCGACAGGGCAGAACACCGGGGAGCTGTTTTTT.